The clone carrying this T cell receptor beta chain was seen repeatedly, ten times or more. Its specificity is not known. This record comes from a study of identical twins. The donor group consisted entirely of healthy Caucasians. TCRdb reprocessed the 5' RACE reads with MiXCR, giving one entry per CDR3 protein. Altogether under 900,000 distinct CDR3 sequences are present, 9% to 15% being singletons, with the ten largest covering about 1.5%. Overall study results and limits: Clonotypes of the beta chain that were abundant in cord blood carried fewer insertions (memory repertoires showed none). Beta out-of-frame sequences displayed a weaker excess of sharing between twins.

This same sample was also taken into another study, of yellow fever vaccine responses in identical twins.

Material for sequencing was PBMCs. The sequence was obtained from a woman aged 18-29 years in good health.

The CDR3: CASSLELAENTDTQYF. CDR3 sequence (DNA): TGCGCCAGCAGCTTGGAGTTAGCGGAGAACACAGATACGCAGTATTTT. V gene TRBV5-1 combines with J gene TRBJ2-3, with a tentative D call TRBD2 (6 bases). V was shortened by 0 bases and J by 2 bases, with 13 bases between the two germline ends. Germline loops: CDR1 SGHRS, CDR2 YFSETQ. The CDR3 runs 16 residues.